Listed below are T cell receptor beta chains from one sample, sequenced in a study of technical replicates of blood from a few donors. This table comes from immunoSEQ multiplex PCR, and its TCRdb copy is limited to in-frame clones, with some not included. The table has 58,000 or so clones, approximately 83% seen once; the top ten hold 4.5% to 6%. The material sequenced was PBMCs. The receptors were gathered from a human donor in good health. Some clones in this sample may be carry-over from other donors' samples. Both conserved end residues are part of each CDR3. A D gene is named only where the DNA matches it firmly. Clone size is not always given. Where it is, it says once, few, many or a class for expanded clones.

D: NA; V: TRBV18; J: TRBJ2-5; size: NA; DNA: TGTGCCAGCTCACTTTCGGAGACCCAGTACTTC; CDR3: CASSLSETQYF
D: NA; V: TRBV30; J: TRBJ2-2; size: NA; DNA: TGTGCCTGGTCCGCCAACTCGAACACCGGGGAGCTGTTTTTT; CDR3: CAWSANSNTGELFF
D: NA; V: TRBV2; J: TRBJ1-5; size: NA; DNA: TGTGCCAGCAGTGGTGCGCGGAGGGGCAATCAGCCCCAGCATTTT; CDR3: CASSGARRGNQPQHF
D: TRBD2; V: TRBV5-1; J: TRBJ2-3; size: NA; DNA: TGCGCCAGCAGCCCTATAGCGGGAGCGGGAGATACGCAGTATTTT; CDR3: CASSPIAGAGDTQYF
D: NA; V: TRBV7-3; J: TRBJ1-1; size: NA; DNA: TGTGCCAGCAGCTTAACGGGGGGACGTCAGGGAGGCACTGAAGCTTTCTTT; CDR3: CASSLTGGRQGGTEAFF
D: NA; V: TRBV5-8; J: TRBJ2-6; size: NA; DNA: TGTGCCAGCAGCCTCGGGGTCGGCAGCGGGGCCAACGTCCTGACTTTC; CDR3: CASSLGVGSGANVLTF
D: TRBD1; V: TRBV5-4; J: TRBJ1-3; size: NA; DNA: TGTGCCAGCAGCTTGGGGACAGGGGGCAGGTCTGGAAACACCATATATTTT; CDR3: CASSLGTGGRSGNTIYF
D: NA; V: TRBV5-1; J: TRBJ2-5; size: NA; DNA: TGCGCCAGCAGCCCAGTGGGCGGGCCTGGCGGGGAGACCCAGTACTTC; CDR3: CASSPVGGPGGETQYF
D: NA; V: TRBV5-1; J: TRBJ2-4; size: NA; DNA: TGCGCCAGCAGCCCCCAGGAAGCCAAAAACATTCAGTACTTC; CDR3: CASSPQEAKNIQYF
D: TRBD2; V: TRBV2; J: TRBJ2-4; size: NA; DNA: TGTGCCAGCAACTCCGTAGCGGGTGGATTAGTAAACATTCAGTACTTC; CDR3: CASNSVAGGLVNIQYF
D: TRBD1; V: TRBV4-1; J: TRBJ2-3; size: few; DNA: TGCGCCAGCAGCCAAGTGACAGGGGACACAGATACGCAGTATTTT; CDR3: CASSQVTGDTDTQYF
D: TRBD2; V: TRBV18; J: TRBJ2-7; size: few; DNA: TGTGCCAGCTCACCCCCGGCGGGAGCGGGAGGGGGCTACGAGCAGTACTTC; CDR3: CASSPPAGAGGGYEQYF
D: NA; V: TRBV4-3; J: TRBJ2-5; size: NA; DNA: TGCGCCAGCAGCCGATCGGGAGCGACCTTCCAAGAGACCCAGTACTTC; CDR3: CASSRSGATFQETQYF
D: NA; V: TRBV9; J: TRBJ1-1; size: few; DNA: TGTGCCAGCGGGGGGGTAGACACTGAAGCTTTCTTT; CDR3: CASGGVDTEAFF
D: TRBD2; V: TRBV4-1; J: TRBJ2-2; size: NA; DNA: TGCGCCAGCAGCCAAACGCAACTAGCGGGAGGAGTCGGGGAGCTGTTTTTT; CDR3: CASSQTQLAGGVGELFF